A selection of T cell receptor beta chains follows, all from one sample in a study of blood T cell repertoires in COVID-19. Repertoires were generated with immunoSEQ multiplex PCR, while TCRdb's copy carries only in-frame clones and drops some. There are 250,000 or so clones in the sample; about 82% occur only once, and roughly 1.9% lies in the top ten. Sequenced material: PBMCs or T cells enriched from blood (not recorded which). Every receptor here comes from a woman aged 45-65 years who had recovered from COVID-19. Each CDR3 is given with its conserved first and last residue. Each record gives: clone size, J gene, V gene, D gene, CDR3 protein, CDR3 DNA. D genes are given only for firm matches. The listing skips clone size in some rows; elsewhere it reads once, few, many or a size class.

clone_size: .
j_call: TRBJ2-1
v_call: TRBV6-2/TRBV6-3
d_call: TRBD2
cdr3_aa: CASSNLAGGPGNEQFF
cdr3_nt: TGTGCCAGCAGTAACCTAGCGGGAGGGCCGGGGAATGAGCAGTTCTTC

clone_size: once
j_call: TRBJ2-7
v_call: TRBV27
d_call: TRBD1
cdr3_aa: CASSAGQGLYEQYF
cdr3_nt: TGTGCCAGCAGTGCGGGACAGGGCCTCTACGAGCAGTACTTC

clone_size: .
j_call: TRBJ2-7
v_call: TRBV7-3
d_call: .
cdr3_aa: CASSLNRATSYEQYF
cdr3_nt: TGTGCCAGCAGCTTAAACAGGGCCACCTCCTACGAGCAGTACTTC

clone_size: .
j_call: TRBJ2-7
v_call: TRBV27
d_call: TRBD1
cdr3_aa: CASSLQWPDRGPYEQYF
cdr3_nt: TGTGCCAGCAGTTTACAGTGGCCGGACAGGGGTCCCTACGAGCAGTACTTC

clone_size: few
j_call: TRBJ2-2
v_call: TRBV6-5
d_call: TRBD1
cdr3_aa: CASQLLSTGPGELFF
cdr3_nt: TGTGCCAGCCAGTTACTTTCGACAGGGCCCGGGGAGCTGTTTTTT

clone_size: .
j_call: TRBJ1-2
v_call: TRBV2
d_call: .
cdr3_aa: CASSGQLINYGYTF
cdr3_nt: TGTGCCAGCAGTGGACAGCTTATTAACTATGGCTACACCTTC

clone_size: .
j_call: TRBJ2-1
v_call: TRBV29-1
d_call: .
cdr3_aa: CSDDGGRRNEQFF
cdr3_nt: TGCAGCGACGACGGGGGGCGGCGGAATGAGCAGTTCTTC

clone_size: .
j_call: TRBJ2-3
v_call: TRBV7-9
d_call: .
cdr3_aa: CASSPKAGSSTDTQYF
cdr3_nt: TGTGCCAGCAGCCCGAAGGCAGGATCTAGCACAGATACGCAGTATTTT

clone_size: few
j_call: TRBJ1-3
v_call: TRBV7-2
d_call: .
cdr3_aa: CASSLGTVSGNTIYF
cdr3_nt: TGTGCCAGCAGCTTAGGAACGGTCTCTGGAAACACCATATATTTT

clone_size: .
j_call: TRBJ1-2
v_call: TRBV19
d_call: .
cdr3_aa: CAGSDGNYGYTF
cdr3_nt: TGTGCCGGTTCAGACGGGAACTATGGCTACACCTTC

clone_size: once
j_call: TRBJ1-1
v_call: TRBV29-1
d_call: TRBD1
cdr3_aa: CSVVVQGVNTEAFF
cdr3_nt: TGCAGCGTTGTAGTACAGGGGGTGAACACTGAAGCTTTCTTT

clone_size: .
j_call: TRBJ2-1
v_call: TRBV7-2
d_call: TRBD2
cdr3_aa: CASSLAPGLARYEVTYNEQFF
cdr3_nt: TGTGCCAGCAGCTTAGCCCCAGGACTAGCGCGATACGAAGTTACCTACAATGAGCAGTTCTTC

clone_size: .
j_call: TRBJ1-4
v_call: TRBV5-1
d_call: .
cdr3_aa: CASSLGRQNEKLFF
cdr3_nt: TGCGCCAGCAGCTTAGGCAGGCAGAATGAAAAACTGTTTTTT

clone_size: .
j_call: TRBJ1-1
v_call: TRBV30
d_call: .
cdr3_aa: CAFKTVEAFF
cdr3_nt: TGTGCCTTCAAGACAGTAGAAGCTTTCTTT

clone_size: .
j_call: TRBJ1-2
v_call: TRBV28
d_call: .
cdr3_aa: CASSLAQGHGYTF
cdr3_nt: TGTGCCAGCAGTTTGGCACAGGGTCATGGCTACACCTTC

clone_size: .
j_call: TRBJ2-5
v_call: TRBV7-2
d_call: .
cdr3_aa: CASSLTRTDQETQYF
cdr3_nt: TGTGCCAGCAGCTTAACCCGGACAGACCAAGAGACCCAGTACTTC

clone_size: .
j_call: TRBJ2-2
v_call: TRBV2
d_call: TRBD2
cdr3_aa: CASSGDSRGLAGNTGELFF
cdr3_nt: TGTGCCAGCAGTGGGGACAGCCGGGGACTAGCGGGGAACACCGGGGAGCTGTTTTTT

clone_size: .
j_call: TRBJ2-3
v_call: TRBV11-3
d_call: TRBD2
cdr3_aa: CASSPRDYSTDTQYF
cdr3_nt: TGTGCCAGCAGCCCCCGGGACTATAGCACAGATACGCAGTATTTT

clone_size: .
j_call: TRBJ1-5
v_call: TRBV27
d_call: .
cdr3_aa: CASSLYSSQGSQPQHF
cdr3_nt: TGTGCCAGCAGTTTATATTCCAGCCAGGGGAGTCAGCCCCAGCATTTT

clone_size: .
j_call: TRBJ1-1
v_call: TRBV7-6
d_call: TRBD1
cdr3_aa: CASSLGRTGNTEAFF
cdr3_nt: TGTGCCAGCAGCTTAGGTCGGACAGGGAACACTGAAGCTTTCTTT

clone_size: .
j_call: TRBJ2-7
v_call: TRBV27
d_call: TRBD1
cdr3_aa: CASSLSPGQYYEQYF
cdr3_nt: TGTGCCAGCAGTTTATCCCCGGGACAGTACTACGAGCAGTACTTC

clone_size: .
j_call: TRBJ1-1
v_call: TRBV3-1/TRBV3-2
d_call: .
cdr3_aa: CASSSRGGQAFF
cdr3_nt: TGTGCCAGCAGCTCGAGAGGAGGGCAAGCTTTCTTT

clone_size: .
j_call: TRBJ2-1
v_call: TRBV6-2/TRBV6-3
d_call: TRBD2
cdr3_aa: CASSYSPYTGTSGIDEQFF
cdr3_nt: TGTGCCAGCAGTTACTCCCCCTATACCGGGACTAGCGGGATAGATGAGCAGTTCTTC

clone_size: .
j_call: TRBJ1-1
v_call: TRBV6-6
d_call: .
cdr3_aa: CASSIDPGTEAFF
cdr3_nt: TGTGCCAGCAGTATAGACCCGGGCACTGAAGCTTTCTTT

clone_size: .
j_call: TRBJ1-1
v_call: TRBV9
d_call: TRBD1
cdr3_aa: CASSETGMNTEAFF
cdr3_nt: TGTGCCAGCAGCGAGACAGGGATGAACACTGAAGCTTTCTTT

clone_size: .
j_call: TRBJ1-2
v_call: TRBV7-2
d_call: .
cdr3_aa: CASSSLTVNYGYTF
cdr3_nt: TGTGCCAGCAGCTCCTTGACAGTAAACTATGGCTACACCTTC

clone_size: few
j_call: TRBJ1-1
v_call: TRBV5-1
d_call: TRBD1
cdr3_aa: CASSPGQGGTEAFF
cdr3_nt: TGCGCCAGCAGCCCAGGACAGGGTGGTACTGAAGCTTTCTTT

clone_size: .
j_call: TRBJ1-6
v_call: TRBV18
d_call: .
cdr3_aa: CASSQDRYNSPLHF
cdr3_nt: TGTGCCAGCTCTCAAGACAGATATAATTCACCCCTCCACTTT

clone_size: few
j_call: TRBJ2-6
v_call: TRBV18
d_call: TRBD1
cdr3_aa: CASSGQGGTGANVLTF
cdr3_nt: TGTGCCAGCTCCGGACAGGGGGGAACTGGGGCCAACGTCCTGACTTTC

clone_size: .
j_call: TRBJ2-3
v_call: TRBV6-5
d_call: .
cdr3_aa: CASSYSIWDSGDTQYF
cdr3_nt: TGTGCCAGCAGTTACTCGATATGGGACTCCGGGGATACGCAGTATTTT